This entry lists 18 T cell receptor beta chains sequenced from one sample in a study of vaccination effects on CD4 cells after COVID-19. These receptors have no identified antigens. Data came from immunoSEQ multiplex PCR; TCRdb stores just in-frame clones and leaves some out. This sample yields tens of thousands of clones, of which roughly three quarters are seen a single time; about 3% belongs to the top ten. After expansion with viral peptide pools in the ViraFEST assay, antigen-specific CD4+ T cells were sequenced. Culture lasted under 13 days before CD4+ T cell isolation. Vaccine recipients lacked prior SARS-CoV-2 infection and had negative nucleocapsid antibodies. Specimen: CD4+ T cells from PBMCs cultured with HCoV-NL63 spike peptides, collected before COVID-19 vaccination. These receptors originate from a human donor who received a COVID-19 vaccine.

This clone turned up a few times. Additional DNA sequences in this sample encode the identical CDR3. The chain joins TRBV18 to TRBJ1-3; no definite D call. The V and J ends lost 3 bases and 0 bases respectively, with 3 bases between them. The CDR3 loop spans 13 amino acids. Germline CDR1 reads KGHSH; CDR2 reads LQKENI. This CDR3 reads CASSPSSGNTIYF. For the CDR3, the DNA is TGTGCCAGCTCACCGAGCTCTGGAAACACCATATATTTT.

This clone was seen just once. The V call is TRBV7-8, the J call TRBJ2-5; TRBD2 might be the D (6 bases). The V end lost 4 bases, the J end lost 3 bases, and 18 bases lay between the germline ends. The CDR3 sequence is 16 residues long. Germline CDR1 and CDR2: SGHVS and FQNEAQ. The CDR3 protein is CASSSRWRGGEETQYF. The CDR3 bases are TGTGCCAGCAGCTCCCGCTGGCGGGGCGGGGAAGAGACCCAGTACTTC.

This chain connects TRBV28 to TRBJ1-5, with 7 bases identical to TRBD1. Germline V gene sequence: CDR1 MDHEN, CDR2 SYDVKM. The V and J ends lost 5 bases and 10 bases, in that order; junction bases with no gene match: 11. The CDR3 sequence is 14 residues long. CDR3 DNA: TGTGCCAGCAGTGGGCCTGGACAGGCGATTCCCCAGCATTTT. It is translated as CASSGPGQAIPQHF.

The chain combines TRBV5-5 with TRBJ1-5; D remains ambiguous. The CDR3 totals 15 residues. Trimming took off 0 bases at V and 2 bases at J, with 9 bases between the two ends. Germline V gene sequence: CDR1 SGHKS, CDR2 YYEKEE (reference sequence). The CDR3 bases are TGTGCCAGCAGCTTGGAAGGGAGGGGCAATCAGCCCCAGCATTTT. Encoded protein: CASSLEGRGNQPQHF. Variable domain in full (rest from reference TRBV5-5 and TRBJ1-5): DAGVTQSPTHLIKTRGQQVTLRCSPISGHKSVSWYQQVLGQGPQFIFQYYEKEERGRGNFPDRFSARQFPNYSSELNVNALLLGDSALYLCASSLEGRGNQPQHFGDGTRLSIL.

In the case of this clone: The sample holds other DNA sequences that translate to the same CDR3. CDR3 region: CATSQGPLGYGYTF. CDR3 sequence (DNA): TGTGCCACCAGTCAAGGACCGCTAGGATATGGCTACACCTTC. The chain employs TRBV24-1 and TRBJ1-2; the D is unclear. Germline V gene lookup returns CDR1 KGHDR and CDR2 SFDVKD. This CDR3 spans 14 amino acids. The V end lost 6 bases, the J end lost 5 bases, and 15 bases lay between the germline ends.

The rearrangement links TRBV7-2 to TRBJ2-7; a possible D gene is TRBD1 (5 bases). CDR1 and CDR2 from the germline V gene are SGHTA and FQGNSA. Trimming shortened V by 5 bases and J by 4 bases, and 12 bases separated the two germline ends. This CDR3 spans 13 amino acids. CDR3 protein: CASSLDRLYEQYV. DNA of the CDR3: TGTGCCAGCAGCCTTGACAGATTATACGAGCAGTACGTC.

This clone was counted a few times. The chain is built from TRBV11-2 and TRBJ1-2, with D possibly being TRBD1 (5 bases). Germline V gene sequence: CDR1 SGHAT, CDR2 FQNNGV. The V end lost 1 base, the J end lost 7 bases, and 13 bases lay between the germline ends. This CDR3 spans 14 amino acids. The CDR3 is CASSLAGMGGGYTF. CDR3 bases: TGTGCCAGCAGCTTAGCTGGTATGGGGGGTGGCTACACCTTC.

The J gene is TRBJ1-3, the V gene TRBV15; TRBD1 is a possible D gene (6 bases). CDR3 length: 14 residues. V lost 5 bases to trimming and J lost 2 bases, with 10 bases between them. Germline CDR1 is LNHNV and CDR2 is YYDKDF (reference sequence). In nucleotides, the CDR3 is TGTGCCACCAGCTTACAGGGAACTGGAAACACCATATATTTT. This codes for CATSLQGTGNTIYF.

This clone was seen a handful of times. This chain uses TRBV30 with TRBJ1-2, with D unclear. In germline, CDR1 is GTSNPN, CDR2 SVGIG (reference sequence). V lost 0 bases and J lost 6, with 14 bases in between. The CDR3 sequence is 14 residues long. The CDR3 nucleotides are TGTGCCTGGAGTGTGTTAGGCCTTTGGAATGGCTACACCTTC. It is translated as CAWSVLGLWNGYTF.

The V call is TRBV15, the J call TRBJ2-5, with TRBD1 as a possible D gene (5 bases). This CDR3 is built from 15 residues. CDR1 and CDR2 from the germline V gene are LNHNV and YYDKDF (reference sequence). The germline V and J ends were trimmed by 5 bases and 2 bases, with 15 bases remaining between them. The chain's CDR3 is CATSRTQAWQETQYF. DNA of the CDR3: TGTGCCACCAGCCGGACACAGGCATGGCAAGAGACCCAGTACTTC. Full variable domain (missing parts from reference TRBV15 and TRBJ2-5): DAMVIQNPRYQVTQFGKPVTLSCSQTLNHNVMYWYQQKSSQAPKLLFHYYDKDFNNEADTPDNFQSRRPNTSFCFLDIRSPGLGDTAMYLCATSRTQAWQETQYFGPGTRLLVL.

The chain is built from TRBV6-5 and TRBJ2-7; a possible D gene is TRBD1 (6 bases). The germline gives CDR1 MNHEY, CDR2 SVGAGI. CDR3 length: 14 residues. V was shortened by 6 bases and J by 9 bases, with 21 bases between the two germline ends. CDR3 nucleotide sequence: TGTGCCAGCAGCCCCTCAGGGGCAACCCCGGGGCAGTACGTC. It yields the protein CASSPSGATPGQYV.

The chain employs TRBV5-1 and TRBJ1-1, with 9 bases aligning to TRBD1. The CDR3 spans 14 residues. Germline V gene lookup returns CDR1 SGHRS and CDR2 YFSETQ. The V segment lost 3 bases and the J segment 5 bases; nucleotides outside the gene matches: 5. The CDR3 DNA reads TGCGCCAGCAGCTCACAGGGGGCCGGGACTGAAGCTTTCTTT. This translates into CASSSQGAGTEAFF. Looking up the rest from reference TRBV5-1 and TRBJ1-1 gives the full variable domain: KAGVTQTPRYLIKTRGQQVTLSCSPISGHRSVSWYQQTPGQGLQFLFEYFSETQRNKGNFPGRFSGRQFSNSRSEMNVSTLELGDSALYLCASSSQGAGTEAFFGQGTRLTVV.

The chain recombines TRBV10-2 with TRBJ1-5, with D possibly matching TRBD1 (5 bases). CDR3 size: 13 residues. Germline loops: CDR1 WSHSY, CDR2 SAAADI. Trimming cost V 5 bases and J 0 bases, with 5 bases left between them. As DNA, the CDR3 is TGCGCCAGCAGTAGGGGTAGCAATCAGCCCCAGCATTTT. Encoded protein: CASSRGSNQPQHF.

The chain couples TRBV18 to TRBJ2-5; possible D gene TRBD1, 6 bases. The germline V gene has CDR1 KGHSH and CDR2 LQKENI. Trimming left V 6 bases short and J 1 base short, with 9 bases between. The CDR3 length is 13 residues. The CDR3 coding sequence is TGTGCCAGCTCCCGGGACATCCAAGAGACCCAGTACTTC. Amino acids: CASSRDIQETQYF.

This clone was observed once. V usage is TRBV5-1 and J usage is TRBJ2-5, with D perhaps given as TRBD1 or TRBD2 (5 bases each). Per the germline V gene, CDR1 is SGHRS and CDR2 is YFSETQ. Trimming shortened V by 4 bases and J by 2 bases, and 12 bases separated the two germline ends. The CDR3 is made up of 14 amino acids. CDR3 region: CASSGGRTQETQYF. The DNA of the CDR3 is TGCGCCAGCAGCGGGGGACGCACTCAAGAGACCCAGTACTTC.

A few counts support this clone. This chain links TRBV28 with TRBJ1-5; D not certain. Germline V CDR1 and CDR2: MDHEN, SYDVKM. V was trimmed by 1 base and J by 5 bases, leaving 0 bases between them. The CDR3 extends over 11 amino acids. CDR3 in DNA: TGTGCCAGCAGTTTATATCAGCCCCAGCATTTT. This encodes CASSLYQPQHF.

The genes are TRBV29-1 and TRBJ2-3; 7 bases agree with TRBD2. V dropped 5 bases and J dropped 2; count of bases not matched to a gene: 16. The CDR3 consists of 17 residues. Germline loops: CDR1 SQVTM, CDR2 ANQGSEA. CDR3 nucleotides: TGCAGCGTTTCCCCAGCGCCGGGACTATTGCTCACAGATACGCAGTATTTT. Amino acids: CSVSPAPGLLLTDTQYF.

The chain couples TRBV5-1 to TRBJ2-7, with D tentatively TRBD1 or TRBD2 (5 bases each). In germline, CDR1 is SGHRS, CDR2 YFSETQ. Trimming cost V 4 bases and J 3 bases, with 20 bases left between them. The CDR3 loop spans 16 amino acids. The CDR3 nucleotides read TGCGCCAGCAGCCCAACCGGGACGCAGCCCGTCTACGAGCAGTACGTC. It codes for CASSPTGTQPVYEQYV.